These 8 T cell receptor beta chains originate from one sample sequenced in a study of blood T cell repertoires in COVID-19. Generated by immunoSEQ multiplex PCR, the TCRdb table keeps only in-frame clones and is missing some. Of 85,000 or so clones listed, about 95% are singletons. The source material was peripheral blood. Receptors originate from a human donor with active COVID-19. The donor label of this sample is uncertain.

In the case of this clone: A junction end diverges from the germline sequence, so it may reflect a read error. The gene calls are TRBV6-5 and TRBJ2-2, with D maybe TRBD1 (6 bases). The CDR3 has 14 amino acids. Germline assignment: CDR1 MNHEY and CDR2 SVGAGI. CDR3: CASSYSRGTGEPFF. Here the CDR3 DNA reads TGTGCCAGCAGTTACTCCAGGGGCACCGGGGAGCCGTTTTTT.

The chain has TRBV5-8 and TRBJ1-1; D remains ambiguous. The germline gives CDR1 SGHTS, CDR2 YDEGEE. V lost 1 base to trimming and J lost 7 bases, with 14 bases between them. This CDR3 is built from 14 residues. The CDR3 here is CASSLSLKSGEAFF. The CDR3 nucleotides read TGTGCCAGCAGCTTGTCGCTGAAATCAGGTGAAGCTTTCTTT.

CDR3 residues: CASSPGGFSYEQYF. CDR3 bases: TGTGCCAGCTCACCAGGGGGCTTTTCCTACGAGCAGTACTTC. This sequence joins TRBV18 and TRBJ2-7; D is possibly TRBD1 (6 bases). This CDR3 has 14 residues. Germline CDR1 is KGHSH and CDR2 is LQKENI. Trimming left V 2 bases short and J 1 base short, with 9 bases between.

The chain combines TRBV9 with TRBJ2-7, with a possible D match to TRBD2 (6 bases). V lost 7 bases, J lost 3 bases, and 17 bases lay in between. Germline V CDR1 and CDR2: SGDLS, YYNGEE. CDR3 length equals 14 residues. The CDR3 DNA sequence: TGTGCCAGCGGTCCCGTCGGGGGAAACTACGAGCAGTACTTC. It translates to CASGPVGGNYEQYF. Drawing the rest from reference TRBV9 and TRBJ2-7, the complete variable domain is DSGVTQTPKHLITATGQRVTLRCSPRSGDLSVYWYQQSLDQGLQFLIQYYNGEERAKGNILERFSAQQFPDLHSELNLSSLELGDSALYFCASGPVGGNYEQYFGPGTRLTVT.

The V and J genes are TRBV9 and TRBJ2-1, with TRBD2 matching 11 bases. The junction had 6 bases not matched to a gene; V was cut back by 2 bases and J by 5 bases. This CDR3 region has 16 residues. CDR1 is SGDLS and CDR2 is YYNGEE in the germline V gene. The CDR3 DNA follows: TGTGCCAGCAGCGTCATAGCGGGGGGGTCCCACAATGAGCAGTTCTTC. Encoded protein: CASSVIAGGSHNEQFF.

In its sample, this clone was seen a few times. The chain is built from TRBV5-4 and TRBJ2-2; 9 nucleotides match TRBD2. Germline V gene lookup returns CDR1 SGHNT and CDR2 YYREEE (reference sequence). The length of the CDR3 is 16 residues. J gave up 4 bases and V 1 base, and 5 bases lay outside the gene matches. The CDR3 loop is CASSLSGGQFTGELFF. In DNA, the CDR3 is TGTGCCAGCAGCTTGAGCGGGGGGCAGTTCACCGGGGAGCTGTTTTTT.

The V and J genes are TRBV6-5 and TRBJ2-5; the match to TRBD1 covers 7 bases. Germline V gene sequence: CDR1 MNHEY, CDR2 SVGAGI. The CDR3 is 14 amino acids. V lost 5 bases, J lost 7 bases, and 10 bases stayed unmatched. CDR3 in amino acids: CASSIQTGVTTQYF. For the CDR3, the DNA is TGTGCCAGCAGTATACAAACAGGGGTTACGACCCAGTACTTC.

The J gene is TRBJ2-5, the V gene TRBV18; 10 bases map to TRBD1. Germline loops: CDR1 KGHSH, CDR2 LQKENI. V gave up 3 bases and J gave up 5 bases; unmatched junction bases: 9. The CDR3 sequence is 16 residues long. CDR3 DNA sequence: TGTGCCAGCTCACCGACGGGACAGGGGCCTTTCGAGACCCAGTACTTC. Amino acids: CASSPTGQGPFETQYF.